Listed here are 2 T cell receptor beta chains from one sample, sequenced in a study of T cells in Graves' hyperthyroidism and ophthalmopathy. Researchers amplified the TCR beta CDR3 regions from RNA transcripts. Primed by the HTBI set, a first-round RT-PCR was run on the TCR CDR3. TCRdb independently ran MiXCR on the multiplex PCR reads; one entry per CDR3 protein. The sample holds about 700,000 distinct CDR3 sequences, nearly 45% seen once. Material for sequencing was peripheral blood or thyroid tissue (not recorded which). Receptor source: an adult man with Graves' disease, either hyperthyroidism or ophthalmopathy (not recorded which).

This chain connects TRBV25-1 to TRBJ2-7, with 9 bases fitting TRBD1. Looked up from germline, CDR1 is MGHDK and CDR2 is SYGVNS. With V trimmed by 3 bases and J by 3 bases, 12 bases remained unmatched. The CDR3 has 17 residues. The DNA of the CDR3 is TGTGCCAGCAGTGAGATTCCGGGACAGGGTATTAACTACGAGCAGTACTTC. This encodes CASSEIPGQGINYEQYF.

This clonotype was recorded at least ten times. J is TRBJ1-1 and V is TRBV15; D is perhaps TRBD1 (5 bases). This CDR3 is 15 amino acids long. From germline, CDR1 is LNHNV and CDR2 YYDKDF (reference sequence). Trimming removed 5 bases from V and 6 bases from J, with 19 bases in between. CDR3 in amino acids: CATSATRVGRSEAFF. In DNA, the CDR3 is TGTGCCACCAGCGCTACACGGGTGGGACGTTCTGAAGCTTTCTTT.